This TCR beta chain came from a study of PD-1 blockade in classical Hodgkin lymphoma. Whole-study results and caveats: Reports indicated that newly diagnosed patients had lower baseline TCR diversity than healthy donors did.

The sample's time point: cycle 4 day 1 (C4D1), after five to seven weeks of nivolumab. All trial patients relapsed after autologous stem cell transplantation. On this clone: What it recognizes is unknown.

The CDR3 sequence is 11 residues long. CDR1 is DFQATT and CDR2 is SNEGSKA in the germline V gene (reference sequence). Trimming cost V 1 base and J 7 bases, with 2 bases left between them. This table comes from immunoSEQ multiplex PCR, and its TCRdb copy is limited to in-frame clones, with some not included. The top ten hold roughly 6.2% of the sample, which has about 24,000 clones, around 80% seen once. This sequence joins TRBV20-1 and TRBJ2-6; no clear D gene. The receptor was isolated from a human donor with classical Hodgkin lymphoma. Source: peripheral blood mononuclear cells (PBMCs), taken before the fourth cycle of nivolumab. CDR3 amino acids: CSARGANVLTF. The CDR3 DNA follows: TGCAGTGCTAGAGGCGCCAACGTCCTGACTTTC.